Sequencing of this T cell receptor (beta chain) was carried out in a study of OX40 agonist ivuxolimab in advanced cancers. General observations from the study: Certain nonresponders additionally had low normalized T-cell clonal expansion.

Germline lookup yields CDR1 SGHTA and CDR2 FQGNSA. V dropped 1 base and J dropped 4; count of bases not matched to a gene: 3. The CDR3 length is 14 residues. TCRdb's table, derived via immunoSEQ multiplex PCR, lists solely in-frame clones and lacks some. The data hold roughly 66,000 clones, with 80% observed a single time. With regard to this clone: Its antigen is still unknown.

The sequence was obtained from an adult with an advanced solid tumor such as melanoma, head and neck, liver or kidney cancer. The chain is built from TRBV7-2 and TRBJ1-2; 7 bases agree with TRBD1. The sample consisted of CD4+ or CD8+ T cells sorted from blood, taken in a trial of the OX40 agonist ivuxolimab. CDR3 nucleotide sequence: TGTGCCAGCAGCTTAGACAGGGGACCCTATGGCTACACCTTC. Translating gives CASSLDRGPYGYTF.